The 16 T cell receptor beta chains reported below all come from one sample, sequenced in a study of blood T cell repertoires in COVID-19 (dated by TCRdb to 2020 to 2021). Library generation was performed with the immunoSEQ multiplex PCR assay. The table comes from immuneACCESS by way of TCRdb, which keeps in-frame sequences with V and J called. Part of the clones is missing from these tables; in studies checked, under half for an unresolved V gene and the rest for unknown reasons. In all, the sample holds fewer than 250,000 clones, and about four fifths of those were seen once. More than 8.5% of the sample belongs to the ten largest clones. Sequencing was carried out using PBMCs or T cells enriched from blood (not recorded which). The receptors stem from a woman aged 45-60 years with acute COVID-19.

The CDR3 DNA is TGTGCCAGCAGCCTCCGGACTAGCGGGTCCTACAATGAGCAGTTCTTC. It yields the protein CASSLRTSGSYNEQFF. The chain couples TRBV7-2 to TRBJ2-1; TRBD2 aligns across 11 bases. Germline lookup yields CDR1 SGHTA and CDR2 FQGNSA. The CDR3 is 16 residues long. The ends lost 5 bases at V and 1 base at J; junction bases unmatched: 4.

The chain recombines TRBV18 with TRBJ2-7; D is perhaps TRBD2 (6 bases). CDR1 and CDR2 from the germline V gene are KGHSH and LQKENI. This CDR3 is built from 14 residues. The V end was cut by 3 bases, the J end by 6 bases, with 15 bases between. The CDR3 coding sequence is TGTGCCAGCTCACCGGATTCGGGAGATGGCGAGCAGTACTTC. Protein product: CASSPDSGDGEQYF.

The rearrangement joins TRBV7-2 to TRBJ2-2, with 9 bases that match TRBD1. V was clipped by 8 bases and J by 0 bases; unmatched bases: 4. Germline CDR1 reads SGHTA; CDR2 reads FQGNSA. This CDR3 is 15 amino acids long. The CDR3, as DNA: TGTGCCAGCCCAGGGACAGGGTCGAACACCGGGGAGCTGTTTTTT. The encoded protein is CASPGTGSNTGELFF.

This chain uses TRBV5-1 with TRBJ2-1; TRBD2 matches at 7 bases. With V trimmed by 0 bases and J by 2 bases, 2 bases remained unmatched. Germline V CDR1 and CDR2: SGHRS, YFSETQ. The CDR3 consists of 15 residues. This CDR3 is CASSLVAGAYNEQFF. The DNA for the CDR3 is TGCGCCAGCAGCTTGGTTGCGGGGGCCTACAATGAGCAGTTCTTC.

In this sample, this clone turned up once. The chain recombines TRBV15 with TRBJ2-7, with 8 bases identical to TRBD1. This CDR3 contains 15 residues. CDR1 and CDR2 from the germline V gene are LNHNV and YYDKDF (reference sequence). Trimming cost V 3 bases and J 5 bases; bases outside gene matches: 9. CDR3 nucleotide sequence: TGTGCCACCAGCAGGGATGACAGGGGTTGGAACGAGCAGTACTTC. This sequence encodes CATSRDDRGWNEQYF. Full variable domain (outside the CDR3, taken from reference TRBV15 and TRBJ2-7): DAMVIQNPRYQVTQFGKPVTLSCSQTLNHNVMYWYQQKSSQAPKLLFHYYDKDFNNEADTPDNFQSRRPNTSFCFLDIRSPGLGDTAMYLCATSRDDRGWNEQYFGPGTRLTVT.

V gene TRBV7-2 combines with J gene TRBJ2-5; D possibly corresponds to TRBD2 (5 bases). The V and J ends lost 3 bases and 5 bases respectively, with 10 bases between them. There are 13 residues in the CDR3. CDR1 and CDR2 from the germline V gene are SGHTA and FQGNSA. CDR3 in DNA: TGTGCCAGCAGCTTGTCGGGGTTTGAGACCCAGTACTTC. Its protein product is CASSLSGFETQYF.

The V gene is TRBV7-9, the J gene TRBJ2-2, with TRBD1 identical over 12 bases. The CDR3 totals 15 residues. Germline assignment: CDR1 SEHNR and CDR2 FQNEAQ (reference sequence). CDR3 DNA: TGTGCTACGCCCCCGGGACAGGGGGCCGGCGGGGAGCTGTTTTTT. This encodes CATPPGQGAGGELFF.

This chain joins TRBV14 and TRBJ2-4; 7 nucleotides match TRBD1. The germline V gene has CDR1 SGHDN and CDR2 FVKESK. V trimming: 4 bases; J trimming: 14 bases; junction bases outside the gene matches: 11. CDR3 length: 13 residues. This CDR3 reads CASSLTRQGSEYF. In nucleotides, the CDR3 is TGTGCCAGCAGCCTCACCAGACAGGGATCCGAGTACTTC.

The chain uses TRBV18 and TRBJ2-1; 7 bases align to TRBD2. The CDR3 contains 15 residues. Germline CDR1 KGHSH, CDR2 LQKENI. With 2 bases clipped from V and 7 bases from J, the junction kept 8 bases outside the gene matches. The CDR3: CASSPGGLVFNEQFF. The CDR3 nucleotides read TGTGCCAGCTCACCAGGAGGACTAGTGTTTAATGAGCAGTTCTTC.

This chain joins TRBV9 and TRBJ1-1; D gene ambiguous. The CDR3 length is 16 residues. Trimming removed 2 bases from V and 1 base from J, with 15 bases in between. Germline V gene lookup returns CDR1 SGDLS and CDR2 YYNGEE. The CDR3 region has the DNA TGTGCCAGCAGCGTTCACGGTGGACGGGGGAACACTGAAGCTTTCTTT. It translates to CASSVHGGRGNTEAFF.

This clone has only a few counts. The rearrangement uses TRBV5-5 and TRBJ1-1, with D perhaps matching TRBD1 (6 bases). Trimming stripped 1 base from V and 4 bases from J, with 14 bases between. Germline lookup yields CDR1 SGHKS and CDR2 YYEKEE (reference sequence). This CDR3 has 15 residues. In nucleotides, the CDR3 is TGTGCCAGCAGCTTGTTTGGAGAAGGGGGCACTGAAGCTTTCTTT. Residues: CASSLFGEGGTEAFF.

This rearrangement joins TRBV30 to TRBJ2-1; 10 bases fit TRBD2. Trimming took 3 bases from V and 5 from J; bases not matched to a gene: 7. Germline lookup yields CDR1 GTSNPN and CDR2 SVGIG (reference sequence). This CDR3 spans 15 amino acids. The CDR3 loop reads CAWSREGLANNEQFF. The DNA of the CDR3 is TGTGCCTGGAGCCGGGAGGGACTAGCGAACAATGAGCAGTTCTTC.

The chain has TRBV28 and TRBJ2-3; the D gene is possibly TRBD2 (6 bases). V lost 8 bases to trimming and J lost 5 bases, with 17 bases between them. The CDR3 extends over 14 amino acids. Germline values: CDR1 MDHEN, CDR2 SYDVKM. This CDR3 is CASGRGGVGDTQYF. In nucleotides, the CDR3 is TGTGCCAGCGGACGCGGCGGGGTGGGAGATACGCAGTATTTT.

The rearrangement uses TRBV28 and TRBJ1-3, with a possible D match to TRBD1 (5 bases). The CDR3 length is 16 residues. Germline V gene lookup returns CDR1 MDHEN and CDR2 SYDVKM. The V gene lost 6 bases and the J gene lost 0 bases, with 15 bases spanning the gap. Here the CDR3 DNA reads TGTGCCAGCAGCCCTCCCCGGGGGAGCTCTGGAAACACCATATATTTT. Its protein product is CASSPPRGSSGNTIYF.

The chain links TRBV19 to TRBJ1-4; 9 bases fit TRBD1. Germline CDR1 reads LNHDA; CDR2 reads SQIVND (reference sequence). The J segment lost 5 bases and the V segment lost 3 bases, leaving 4 bases of the junction unmatched. The CDR3 consists of 15 residues. CDR3 in amino acids: CASSMTGTGNEKLFF. The CDR3 nucleotides are TGTGCCAGTAGTATGACCGGGACAGGGAATGAAAAACTGTTTTTT.

The V call is TRBV4-2, the J call TRBJ1-4, with D perhaps TRBD1 (6 bases). The CDR3 totals 14 residues. Germline V gives CDR1 LGHNA, CDR2 YNFKEQ. Trimming pared 3 bases from V and 4 bases from J, leaving 9 bases between. The CDR3 DNA reads as TGTGCCAGCAGCCAGGGGGACATTAATGAAAAACTGTTTTTT. As protein: CASSQGDINEKLFF.